This T cell receptor (beta chain) was obtained from a study of a mutant IDH1 vaccine in newly diagnosed glioma. Libraries were prepared by immunoSEQ multiplex PCR; TCRdb keeps only in-frame clonotypes and omits some of them. The sample holds approximately 61,000 clones; roughly 80% are singletons and the top ten take 5.9%. Time point noted: week 11, during vaccination. Mutant IDH1 20-mer peptide, at 300 ug, made up each vaccine dose, with topical imiquimod. About this clone itself: No antigen is known for it.

Between the trimmed V and J ends, which lost 4 bases and 5 bases, there was a span of 9 bases. This CDR3 has 13 amino acids. CDR1 is MGHDK and CDR2 is SYGVNS in the germline V gene. Sequencing used PBMCs, obtained from a glioma patient whose treatment included an IDH1 peptide vaccine. The receptor was isolated from a man aged 45-65 years with glioma. The rearrangement uses TRBV25-1 and TRBJ2-1; D ambiguous. CDR3 loop: CASSALLNNEQFF. In nucleotides, the CDR3 is TGTGCCAGCAGTGCCCTACTTAACAATGAGCAGTTCTTC. The whole variable domain, remainder taken from reference TRBV25-1 and TRBJ2-1, is EADIYQTPRYLVIGTGKKITLECSQTMGHDKMYWYQQDPGMELHLIHYSYGVNSTEKGDLSSESTVSRIRTEHFPLTLESARPSHTSQYLCASSALLNNEQFFGPGTRLTVL.